This T cell receptor (beta chain) was identified in a study of T cell responses to AZD1222 COVID-19 vaccine (dated by TCRdb to the early 2020s). About the investigation overall: AZD1222 recipients whose second dose came at about 4 weeks and those whose second dose came at about 12 weeks were combined into one group, since spike-specific TCR depth and breadth did not differ between the two schedules. Trial participants were enrolled by age into 18-55, 56-69 and 70-plus year subgroups, with about 150, 28 and 57 TCR-sequenced participants respectively. A total of approximately 250 trial participants underwent TCR sequencing, of whom under 220 had received two doses of AZD1222 and around 26 had received two doses of the MenACWY control vaccine.

The study at large found these results: Conclusions about previously exposed vaccinees are limited because only six or seven AZD1222 recipients were SARS-CoV-2 seropositive at baseline. The vaccine-associated CD4 TCRs covered the entire spike protein, and the dominant responses fell in regions 160-218 and 743-854. Reportedly, close to half of the unique spike-specific TCRs recognized epitopes lying outside the regions that are mutated in the B.1.351 and B.1.1.7 variants. Because no day 14 peak-response samples were available, the repertoires could be characterized only after the peak T cell response. In the small 56-69-year group, the increase in depth fell short of significance, most likely because of low power. Participants were mostly white British and included more females than males, and it was suggested by the authors that clonal diversity may have been underestimated. After two AZD1222 doses, both the breadth and the depth of spike-specific TCRs were significantly higher than at day 0 and than in MenACWY recipients.

This clone has just one count. It lacks a known antigen. The sample holds no much larger clone one base away, and base qualities are not on file. In the germline V gene, CDR1 corresponds to MNHEY and CDR2 to SVGAGI. V gives up 7 bases and J gives up 6 bases, and the segment between their germline ends measures 15 bases. Inclusive of the bounding cysteine and phenylalanine, the CDR3 is 13 residues long. Of the read, only the CDR3 DNA is kept; its 39 bases are in frame from base 1. The CDR3 regions of human TCRbeta chains were subjected to immunosequencing. As for the original processing: TCRs in the repertoires were compared against a reference library of SARS-CoV-2-specific TCRs that had been generated with the MIRA antigen-specificity platform. Breadth was defined as the fraction of unique TCRs that were SARS-CoV-2-associated, and depth was defined as the fraction of total T cells that were SARS-CoV-2-associated. Using the MIRA data, every spike-specific TCR was mapped to the spike region that the TCR reacted to and assigned to either a CD4 or a CD8 class. Log10-transformed breadth and depth values were compared by one-way ANOVA with Sidak's multiple comparisons tests. The clones in this table, taken by TCRdb from immuneACCESS, are in-frame only. Not every clone is retained; where verified, under half of the shortfall comes from an unresolved V gene, and the cause of the rest is unknown. The V and J calls and the clone size are those of that table, but D and trimming were determined from the DNA. For this sample there are over 100,000 clones; 90% to 95% appear just once. 1.5% to 2% of the sample comes from the top ten.

The time point label, read with the paper, signifies: baseline before first vaccination. Vaccinee samples were obtained from the UK trials COV001 and COV002, which included a single-blind randomized controlled phase 2/3 trial of AZD1222 (ChAdOx1 nCoV-19) in healthy adults. For TCRbeta chain sequencing, PBMC samples from trial participants were taken at day 0 and at day 28 after the second dose. Recombination linked TRBV6-5 to TRBJ1-1; a weak D assignment points to TRBD1 (5 bases agree). This sequence was found in an adult in good health. Sequenced here: peripheral blood, sampled on day 0 of AZD1222 vaccination. In nucleotides, the sequence is TGTGCCAGCACCTTGCATCAGGGTCCTGAAGCTTTCTTT. Its protein reads: CASTLHQGPEAFF.